The sequence of this TCR beta chain was determined in a study of PD-L1 blockade in urothelial cancer. Study-wide context: Patients started atezolizumab at some point between 2012 and 2014, 1,200 mg intravenously every 3 weeks.

Time point reported: pretreatment peripheral blood. Spiking each PCR with synthetic TCR analog templates was performed. TCRdb keeps only in-frame clones here, not all; method: immunoSEQ multiplex PCR. The table shows roughly 51,000 clones, with 70% to 80% occurring only once. The source of this sequence is a man in his 70s with urothelial cancer. The sequencing used PBMCs, collected around atezolizumab (anti-PD-L1) treatment.

The CDR3 nucleotides are TGCGCCAGCAGCGATCCACAGGGGGGAGAGACCCAGTACTTC. Its translation is CASSDPQGGETQYF. V and J are TRBV5-1 and TRBJ2-5; 8 nucleotides agree with TRBD1. V lost 4 bases to trimming and J lost 4 bases; unmatched junction nucleotides: 6. The CDR3 length is 14 residues. The V gene's germline CDR1 is SGHRS and CDR2 YFSETQ.